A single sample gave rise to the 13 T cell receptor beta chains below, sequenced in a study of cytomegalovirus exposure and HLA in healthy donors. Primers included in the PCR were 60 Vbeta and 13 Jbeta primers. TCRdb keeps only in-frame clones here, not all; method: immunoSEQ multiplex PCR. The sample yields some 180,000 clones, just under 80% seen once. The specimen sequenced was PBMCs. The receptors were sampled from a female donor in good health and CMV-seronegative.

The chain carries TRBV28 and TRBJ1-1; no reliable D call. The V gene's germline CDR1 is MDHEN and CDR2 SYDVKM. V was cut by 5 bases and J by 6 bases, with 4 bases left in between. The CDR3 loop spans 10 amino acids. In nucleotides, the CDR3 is TGTGCCAGCAGTGGGCCTGAAGCTTTCTTT. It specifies CASSGPEAFF.

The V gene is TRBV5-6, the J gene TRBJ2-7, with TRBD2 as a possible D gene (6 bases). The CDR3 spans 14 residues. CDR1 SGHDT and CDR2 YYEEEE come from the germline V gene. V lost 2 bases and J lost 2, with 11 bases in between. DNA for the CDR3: TGTGCCAGCAGCTTTGGGGGGAGGCCCTACGAGCAGTACTTC. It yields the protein CASSFGGRPYEQYF. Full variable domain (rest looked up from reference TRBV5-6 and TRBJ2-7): DAGVTQSPTHLIKTRGQQVTLRCSPKSGHDTVSWYQQALGQGPQFIFQYYEEEERQRGNFPDRFSGHQFPNYSSELNVNALLLGDSALYLCASSFGGRPYEQYFGPGTRLTVT.

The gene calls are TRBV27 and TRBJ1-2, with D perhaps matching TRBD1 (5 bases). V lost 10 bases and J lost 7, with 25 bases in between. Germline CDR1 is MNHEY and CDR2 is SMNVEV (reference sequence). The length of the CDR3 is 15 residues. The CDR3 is CATHRNSMGGFGYTF. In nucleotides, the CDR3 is TGTGCCACCCACCGAAATAGTATGGGGGGTTTTGGCTACACCTTC.

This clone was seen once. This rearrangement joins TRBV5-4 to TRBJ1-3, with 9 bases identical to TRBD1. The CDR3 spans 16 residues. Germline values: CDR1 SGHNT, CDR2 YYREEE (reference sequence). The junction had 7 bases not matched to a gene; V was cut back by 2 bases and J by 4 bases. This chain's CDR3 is CASSLKQGASGNTIYF. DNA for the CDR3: TGTGCCAGCAGCTTAAAACAGGGGGCGTCGGGAAACACCATATATTTT.

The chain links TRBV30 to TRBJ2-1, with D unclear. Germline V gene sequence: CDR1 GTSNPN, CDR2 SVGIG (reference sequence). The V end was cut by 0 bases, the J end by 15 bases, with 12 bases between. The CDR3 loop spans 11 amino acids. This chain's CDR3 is CAWSVFSFPFF. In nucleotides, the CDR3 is TGTGCCTGGAGTGTATTTTCTTTTCCGTTCTTC.

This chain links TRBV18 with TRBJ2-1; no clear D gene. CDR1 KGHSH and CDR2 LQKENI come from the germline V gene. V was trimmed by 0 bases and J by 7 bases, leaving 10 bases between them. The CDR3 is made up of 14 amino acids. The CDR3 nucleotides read TGTGCCAGCTCACCACCGTCAAGTCTAAATGAGCAGTTCTTC. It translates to CASSPPSSLNEQFF.

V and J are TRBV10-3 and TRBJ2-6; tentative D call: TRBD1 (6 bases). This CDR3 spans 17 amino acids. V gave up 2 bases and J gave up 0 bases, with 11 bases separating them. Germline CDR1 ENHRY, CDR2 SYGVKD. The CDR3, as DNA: TGTGCCATCAGTGAGCCACAGGGTCACTCTGGGGCCAACGTCCTGACTTTC. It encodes CAISEPQGHSGANVLTF.

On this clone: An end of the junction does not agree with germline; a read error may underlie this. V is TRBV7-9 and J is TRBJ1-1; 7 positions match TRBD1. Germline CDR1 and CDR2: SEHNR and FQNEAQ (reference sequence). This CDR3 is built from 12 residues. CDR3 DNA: TGTTCCAGCAGCTCAGGACAGGTCGCGGCTTTCTTT. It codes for CSSSSGQVAAFF.

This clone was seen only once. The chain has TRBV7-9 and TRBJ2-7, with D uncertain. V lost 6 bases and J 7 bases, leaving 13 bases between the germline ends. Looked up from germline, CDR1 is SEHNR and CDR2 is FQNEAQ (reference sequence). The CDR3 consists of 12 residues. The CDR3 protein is CASRSDSQEQYF. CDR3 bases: TGTGCCAGCAGATCTGACTCGCAGGAGCAGTACTTC. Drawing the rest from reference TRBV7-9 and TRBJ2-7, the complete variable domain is DTGVSQNPRHKITKRGQNVTFRCDPISEHNRLYWYRQTLGQGPEFLTYFQNEAQLEKSRLLSDRFSAERPKGSFSTLEIQRTEQGDSAMYLCASRSDSQEQYFGPGTRLTVT.

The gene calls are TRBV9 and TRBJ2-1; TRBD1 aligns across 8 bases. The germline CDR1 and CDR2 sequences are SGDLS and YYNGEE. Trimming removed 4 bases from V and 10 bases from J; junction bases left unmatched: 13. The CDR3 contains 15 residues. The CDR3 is CASSLRSGGAGEQFF. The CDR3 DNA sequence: TGTGCCAGCAGCCTCCGCTCAGGGGGCGCCGGGGAGCAGTTCTTC.

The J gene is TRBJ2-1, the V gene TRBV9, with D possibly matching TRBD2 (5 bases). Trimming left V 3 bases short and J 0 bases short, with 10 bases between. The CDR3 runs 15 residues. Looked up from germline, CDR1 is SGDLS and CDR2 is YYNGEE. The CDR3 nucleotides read TGTGCCAGCAGCGGTGACGGGAACTCCTACAATGAGCAGTTCTTC. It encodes CASSGDGNSYNEQFF.

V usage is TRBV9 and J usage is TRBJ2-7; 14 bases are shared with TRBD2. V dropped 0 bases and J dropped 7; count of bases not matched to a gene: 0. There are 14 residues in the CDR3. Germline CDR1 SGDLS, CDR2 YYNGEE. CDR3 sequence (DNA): TGTGCCAGCAGCGTAGGACTAGCGGGAGGGGAGCAGTACTTC. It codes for CASSVGLAGGEQYF.

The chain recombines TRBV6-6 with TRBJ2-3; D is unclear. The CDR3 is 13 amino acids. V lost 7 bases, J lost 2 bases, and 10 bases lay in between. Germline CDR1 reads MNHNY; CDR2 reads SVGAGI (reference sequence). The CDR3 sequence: CASKELFTDTQYF. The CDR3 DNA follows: TGTGCCAGCAAAGAGCTATTCACAGATACGCAGTATTTT.